This TCR beta chain was profiled in a study of cytomegalovirus exposure and HLA in healthy donors. Overall study results and limits: Productive rates of about 90% or about 30% were seen for most TCR beta V segments in an earlier analysis. Three chains tied to CMV proved CMV antigen-specific in vitro.

In the PCR, 60 Vbeta and 13 Jbeta primers were used. Under the authors' procedure: Later analysis identified 88 million or so unique TCR beta chains, approximately 11 million shared. The assay was immunoSEQ multiplex PCR, and TCRdb's table has in-frame clones only and misses some. V, J and clone size derive from that table, while D and trimming were established from the DNA sequence. Here the sample spans roughly 200,000 clones, roughly 13% being singletons. This clone was recorded a few times. No antigen is known for it. Healthy bone marrow donors made up the cohort. The CDR3 covers 13 residues. Germline V gene sequence: CDR1 LNHDA, CDR2 SQIVND (reference sequence). The V and J ends lost 3 bases and 7 bases respectively, with 7 bases between them.

This rearrangement joins TRBV19 to TRBJ1-6; D ambiguous. The sample was PBMCs. The sequence came from a man aged 50 or older in good health and CMV-seropositive. CDR3 in amino acids: CASSIDGNSPLHF. CDR3 DNA: TGTGCCAGTAGTATCGACGGGAATTCACCCCTCCACTTT.